Listed here are 3 T cell receptor beta chains from one sample, sequenced in a study of T cells in Graves' hyperthyroidism and ophthalmopathy. RNA transcripts gave rise to amplified TCR beta CDR3 regions. An initial round of RT-PCR targeting the TCR CDR3 relied on the HTBI primer set. MiXCR, applied by TCRdb to the multiplex PCR reads, yields one record per CDR3 protein. The sample lists some 560,000 distinct CDR3 sequences; around 15% were seen once. The sample was blood. These receptors came from a woman aged 40 to 49 with Graves' hyperthyroidism.

This clonotype appeared many times. The gene calls are TRBV28 and TRBJ2-1, with 15 bases identical to TRBD2. The junction had 15 bases not matched to a gene; V was cut back by 4 bases and J by 8 bases. This CDR3 region has 19 residues. In germline, CDR1 is MDHEN, CDR2 SYDVKM. CDR3 residues: CASSSPGTSGRLEPDEQFF. The DNA of the CDR3 is TGTGCCAGCAGTTCTCCCGGGACTAGCGGGAGGCTCGAGCCTGATGAGCAGTTCTTC.

This clonotype has ten or more counts. Here the CDR3 reads CSANSGGQINEQYF. For the CDR3, the DNA is TGCAGTGCCAATAGCGGGGGACAGATCAACGAGCAGTACTTC. This chain links TRBV20-1 with TRBJ2-7; 9 positions match TRBD2. The CDR3 runs 14 residues. Trimming removed 6 bases from V and 5 bases from J; junction bases left unmatched: 11. CDR1 DFQATT and CDR2 SNEGSKA come from the germline V gene (reference sequence).

The genes are TRBV7-2 and TRBJ2-7; tentatively, D is TRBD1 (5 bases). The CDR3 has 14 amino acids. Trimming took off 3 bases at V and 4 bases at J, with 13 bases between the two ends. The V gene's germline CDR1 is SGHTA and CDR2 FQGNSA. Written as DNA, the CDR3 is TGTGCCAGCAGCTTCCAGGGCTCGAGGTACGAGCAGTACTTC. It yields the protein CASSFQGSRYEQYF.